This T cell receptor beta chain was identified during a study of cytomegalovirus exposure and HLA in healthy donors. 13 Jbeta primers and 60 Vbeta primers were used for the PCR. Assay: immunoSEQ multiplex PCR; the TCRdb copy retains only in-frame clones and omits some. The sample yields over 150,000 clones, around nine tenths seen once. It was healthy bone marrow donors who served as donors. With respect to this clone: Antigen unknown.

Study-wide results and caveats: Sequences of the TCR beta chain were said to predict the HLA-A and HLA-B alleles of most subjects accurately. Most TCR beta V segments were productive about 90% or about 30% of the time in an earlier analysis. As a later analysis showed, several of the most significant clusters appeared to be linked to common viral pathogens.

Per germline, CDR1 GTSNPN and CDR2 SVGIG (reference sequence). This CDR3 spans 13 amino acids. The V and J ends lost 3 bases and 5 bases, in that order; junction bases with no gene match: 6. The receptor comes from a woman aged 25 to 39 in good health and CMV-seronegative. The source material was PBMCs. V is TRBV30 and J is TRBJ2-7, with 8 bases matching TRBD2. The CDR3 DNA follows: TGTGCCTGGAGAGGAGCGGGAGTCCACGAGCAGTACTTC. Its translation: CAWRGAGVHEQYF.